These T cell receptor beta chains were read from a single sample in a study of blood T cell repertoires in COVID-19. The assay was immunoSEQ multiplex PCR, and TCRdb's table has in-frame clones only and misses some. The sample shows 150,000 to 200,000 clones, about 84% of them seen only once. The sample taken for sequencing was peripheral blood. These TCRs come from a woman in her 30s with acute or convalescent COVID-19. Each CDR3 is given with its conserved first and last residue. D genes are given only for firm matches. Expanded clones get a size class; other rows say once, few or many, or leave the size out.

v_call	d_call	clone_size	j_call	cdr3_aa	cdr3_nt
TRBV19	-	-	TRBJ1-2	CASSPDRLVGYTF	TGTGCCAGTAGTCCAGACAGGTTGGTTGGCTACACCTTC
TRBV6-5	-	-	TRBJ2-5	CASSGTLGTQYF	TGTGCCAGCAGCGGGACTCTAGGGACCCAGTACTTC
TRBV5-4	-	-	TRBJ2-7	CASSFNYYEQYF	TGTGCCAGCAGCTTCAACTACTACGAGCAGTACTTC
TRBV5-1	-	-	TRBJ2-7	CASGGFSYEQYF	TGCGCCAGCGGAGGCTTCTCCTACGAGCAGTACTTC
TRBV7-2	TRBD1	-	TRBJ2-7	CASSFETGPYEQYF	TGTGCCAGCAGCTTCGAGACAGGGCCCTACGAGCAGTACTTC
TRBV5-4	TRBD1	-	TRBJ2-7	CASSLVAGTASREQYF	TGTGCCAGCAGCTTGGTTGCCGGGACAGCTTCGAGGGAGCAGTACTTC
TRBV2	TRBD1	-	TRBJ2-7	CASSLRQGHEQYF	TGTGCCAGCAGTCTTCGACAGGGCCACGAGCAGTACTTC
TRBV15	TRBD2	few	TRBJ2-1	CATSKTSGEGNEQFF	TGTGCCACCAGCAAAACTAGCGGGGAAGGGAATGAGCAGTTCTTC
TRBV27	-	once	TRBJ2-2	CASRVAHTGELFF	TGTGCCAGCAGGGTAGCGCACACCGGGGAGCTGTTTTTT
TRBV18	TRBD1	-	TRBJ1-5	CASSMDRGNQPQHF	TGTGCCAGCTCCATGGACAGGGGTAATCAGCCCCAGCATTTT
TRBV27	TRBD1	-	TRBJ2-7	CASSFRRGQGYEQYF	TGTGCCAGCAGTTTTCGAAGGGGGCAAGGGTACGAGCAGTACTTC
TRBV7-2	-	-	TRBJ1-2	CASSLGVLSLNYGYTF	TGTGCCAGCAGCTTAGGTGTCCTATCCCTCAACTATGGCTACACCTTC
TRBV11-2	-	-	TRBJ1-1	CASSVTGLNTEAFF	TGTGCCAGCAGCGTAACCGGTCTCAACACTGAAGCTTTCTTT
TRBV19	TRBD1	-	TRBJ1-2	CASSPQGQGPNYGYTF	TGTGCCAGTAGTCCCCAGGGACAGGGGCCTAACTATGGCTACACCTTC
TRBV28	TRBD1	-	TRBJ2-7	CASSSTGGSYEQYF	TGTGCCAGCAGTTCGACAGGGGGCTCCTACGAGCAGTACTTC
TRBV18	TRBD1	few	TRBJ1-5	CASSQGGPNQPQHF	TGTGCCAGCTCCCAAGGGGGCCCCAATCAGCCCCAGCATTTT
TRBV20-1	-	once	TRBJ1-1	CSARLTAEAFF	TGCAGTGCTAGATTGACAGCTGAAGCTTTCTTT
TRBV5-1	-	-	TRBJ2-5	CASSSLFQGRQETQYF	TGCGCCAGCAGCTCCCTTTTTCAGGGTCGGCAAGAGACCCAGTACTTC
TRBV6-4	TRBD2	-	TRBJ2-3	CASSETSGGADTQYF	TGTGCCAGCAGTGAGACTAGCGGGGGGGCAGATACGCAGTATTTT
TRBV25-1	TRBD1	-	TRBJ1-2	CASSEGTAYGYTF	TGTGCCAGCAGTGAAGGGACAGCATATGGCTACACCTTC
TRBV11-2	-	few	TRBJ1-2	CASSRDRNYGYTF	TGTGCCAGCAGCCGCGACAGGAACTATGGCTACACCTTC
TRBV4-3	-	-	TRBJ1-6	CASSQEQGAGSPLHF	TGCGCCAGCAGCCAAGAACAGGGAGCGGGATCACCCCTCCACTTT
TRBV11-2	TRBD2	-	TRBJ2-5	CASSLDIGLAAQETQYF	TGTGCCAGCAGCCTGGACATCGGACTAGCCGCCCAAGAGACCCAGTACTTC
TRBV5-1	-	-	TRBJ1-1	CASSSLSAGRRTEAFF	TGCGCCAGCAGCTCTTTGTCGGCAGGCCGGAGGACTGAAGCTTTCTTT